This T cell receptor (beta chain) was documented in a study of shared clonotypes between healthy human individuals. Clones were sequenced by immunoSEQ multiplex PCR, and TCRdb holds only the in-frame ones, with some missing. The sample has roughly 680,000 clones, roughly 72% seen once; the top ten hold about 1.7%. The healthy adult donors were HIV-negative and reported no recent acute infections or vaccinations. The trim removed 0 bases at V and 6 bases at J, leaving 8 bases unmatched. The CDR3 is 16 amino acids. The specimen was memory CD4+ T cells sorted from blood. Noted subset: CD45RA-negative fraction. This chain uses TRBV23-1 with TRBJ1-5; TRBD1 matches at 7 bases. TRBV23-1 is filed as an ORF, its function uncertain. This receptor was obtained from a woman aged 25 to 39 in good health. The CDR3 DNA reads as TGCGCCAGCAGTCAATCCGGAACAGGGGATACTCAGCCCCAGCATTTT. It encodes CASSQSGTGDTQPQHF.